What follows is one T cell receptor (beta chain) and its context. Scientists sequenced DNA from unsorted PBMC on ten immunoSEQ deep assay plates. Measured with immunoSEQ multiplex PCR; TCRdb has only the in-frame clones, and not every one. This sample has hundreds of thousands of clones, with over 60% found just once. The data stem from a study of shared clonotypes between healthy human individuals. Germline V gene lookup returns CDR1 LGHNA and CDR2 YSLEER. V was trimmed by 0 bases and J by 1 base, leaving 10 bases between them. The CDR3 contains 15 residues. Sequencing used PBMCs. The sequence came from a woman between 35 and 50 years old in good health. Some clones in this sample may be carry-over from other donors' samples. The chain uses TRBV4-3 and TRBJ2-7; D is perhaps TRBD1 (5 bases). The CDR3 coding sequence is TGCGCCAGCAGCCAAGAGAAGGGGTGGTCCTACGAGCAGTACTTC. It codes for CASSQEKGWSYEQYF.